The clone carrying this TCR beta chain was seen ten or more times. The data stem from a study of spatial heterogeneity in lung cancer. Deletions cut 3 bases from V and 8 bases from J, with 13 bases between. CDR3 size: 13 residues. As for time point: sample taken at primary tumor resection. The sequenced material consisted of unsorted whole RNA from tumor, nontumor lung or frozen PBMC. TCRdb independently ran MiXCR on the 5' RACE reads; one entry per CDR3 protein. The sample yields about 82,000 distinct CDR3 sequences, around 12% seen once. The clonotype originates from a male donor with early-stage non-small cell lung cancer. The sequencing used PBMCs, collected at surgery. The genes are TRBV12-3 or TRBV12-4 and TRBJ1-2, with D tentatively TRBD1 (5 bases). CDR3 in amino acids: CASSFARDGGYTF. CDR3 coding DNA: TGTGCCAGCAGTTTCGCCAGGGATGGCGGCTACACCTTC.